This paragraph covers one TCR beta chain sequence. Its matching antigen is unknown. The CDR3 has 18 amino acids. CDR1 is LGHDT, CDR2 YNNKEL, per germline (reference sequence). V was clipped by 2 bases and J by 10 bases; unmatched bases: 13. This record comes from a study of T cell responses to AZD1222 COVID-19 vaccine. Study-level results: Breadth and depth of Spike-specific TCRs rose after two AZD1222 doses. Donors were mostly white British, more females; clonal diversity possibly underestimated. There were repertoire samples only from the period after the peak T cell response.

Here immunoSEQ multiplex PCR was the method, and the copy in TCRdb shows in-frame clones only, minus some. The top ten hold 5% to 6% of the sample, which has roughly 87,000 clones, 89% seen once. Researchers grouped second doses given at about 4 or about 12 weeks into one pool. The TCR was taken from an adult who received the AZD1222 COVID-19 vaccine. The sample in question was peripheral blood, obtained 28 days after the second AZD1222 dose. The rearrangement uses TRBV3-1 (or the pseudogene TRBV3-2) and TRBJ2-1; TRBD2 aligns across 14 bases. The CDR3 DNA reads TGTGCCAGCAGCCAACTAAGACTAGCGGGGGGGTTAATAGAGGAGCAGTTCTTC. This gives the protein CASSQLRLAGGLIEEQFF.